Presented here are 15 T cell receptor beta chains from one specimen sequenced in a study of T cells in Graves' hyperthyroidism and ophthalmopathy. RNA transcripts gave rise to amplified TCR beta CDR3 regions. A first-round RT-PCR of the TCR CDR3 used the HTBI primer set. TCRdb redid the calling of the multiplex PCR reads with MiXCR, one entry per CDR3 protein. Of 550,000 to 700,000 distinct CDR3 sequences listed, 46% are singletons. Sequenced: peripheral blood or thyroid tissue (not recorded which). The receptors shown here come from an adult woman with Graves' disease, either hyperthyroidism or ophthalmopathy (not recorded which).

A few counts support this clonotype. CDR3 protein: CSVSTDRTTEAFF. The CDR3 DNA is TGCAGCGTTTCCACGGACAGAACCACTGAAGCTTTCTTT. The V and J genes are TRBV29-1 and TRBJ1-1; a weak D match, TRBD1 (6 bases). This CDR3 contains 13 residues. Trimming shortened V by 5 bases and J by 4 bases, and 14 bases separated the two germline ends. Germline lookup yields CDR1 SQVTM and CDR2 ANQGSEA.

This chain connects TRBV7-9 to TRBJ2-7; TRBD1 is a possible D gene (5 bases). Germline CDR1 is SEHNR and CDR2 is FQNEAQ (reference sequence). The length of the CDR3 is 16 residues. V lost 1 base and J 8 bases, leaving 21 bases between the germline ends. The chain's CDR3 is CASSLGQGRNQPQQYF. The CDR3 DNA reads as TGTGCCAGCAGCTTAGGGCAGGGCCGCAATCAGCCCCAGCAGTACTTC. The full variable domain, with the rest looked up from reference TRBV7-9 and TRBJ2-7, is DTGVSQNPRHKITKRGQNVTFRCDPISEHNRLYWYRQTLGQGPEFLTYFQNEAQLEKSRLLSDRFSAERPKGSFSTLEIQRTEQGDSAMYLCASSLGQGRNQPQQYFGPGTRLTVT.

The J gene is TRBJ1-1, the V gene TRBV5-1; D remains ambiguous. Germline V gene data show CDR1 as SGHRS and CDR2 as YFSETQ. V was pared by 2 bases and J by 0 bases, with 14 bases between. The CDR3 is made up of 16 amino acids. Here the CDR3 DNA reads TGCGCCAGCAGCTTTCGTTCAGAAGGAGTGAACACTGAAGCTTTCTTT. Residues: CASSFRSEGVNTEAFF. Full variable domain (outside the CDR3, taken from reference TRBV5-1 and TRBJ1-1): KAGVTQTPRYLIKTRGQQVTLSCSPISGHRSVSWYQQTPGQGLQFLFEYFSETQRNKGNFPGRFSGRQFSNSRSEMNVSTLELGDSALYLCASSFRSEGVNTEAFFGQGTRLTVV.

The V call is TRBV10-3, the J call TRBJ2-7, with 9 bases matching TRBD1. V trimming: 4 bases; J trimming: 2 bases; junction bases outside the gene matches: 12. The CDR3 extends over 17 amino acids. CDR1 is ENHRY, CDR2 SYGVKD, per germline. CDR3 sequence reads: CAISAGLGTGIAYEQYF. As DNA, the CDR3 is TGTGCCATCAGTGCAGGCCTAGGGACAGGGATCGCCTACGAGCAGTACTTC.

This clonotype was observed at least ten times. The V and J genes are TRBV2 and TRBJ2-2; 7 positions match TRBD2. V dropped 8 bases and J dropped 0; count of bases not matched to a gene: 6. The CDR3 runs 15 residues. CDR1 SNHLY and CDR2 FYNNEI come from the germline V gene. The CDR3 is CASGDAGANTGELFF. CDR3 nucleotides: TGTGCCAGCGGGGACGCGGGGGCGAACACCGGGGAGCTGTTTTTT.

Details on this clonotype: Given the absence of the conserved phenylalanine or tryptophan at the CDR3 end, a read error is likely. No DNA is shown, since the ends of the CDR3 on it are uncertain; the CDR3 is the one TCRdb lists. This CDR3 reads CASSFPRTPSL. The V and J genes are TRBV7-8 and TRBJ1-3; the listed D gene, TRBD1, was not tested against the DNA. Counting both end residues, the CDR3 totals 11 amino acids. Germline V gene sequence: CDR1 SGHVS, CDR2 FQNEAQ.

The J gene is TRBJ1-2, the V gene TRBV10-3; TRBD1 agrees at 7 bases. This CDR3 contains 15 residues. Germline V gene data show CDR1 as ENHRY and CDR2 as SYGVKD. With 9 bases clipped from V and 3 bases from J, the junction kept 13 bases outside the gene matches. CDR3 DNA sequence: TGTGCCATTGCCAACAGGGGCAGAACAGACTATGGCTACACCTTC. Residues: CAIANRGRTDYGYTF.

V usage is TRBV2 and J usage is TRBJ1-2, with 12 positions matching TRBD1. Germline CDR1 SNHLY, CDR2 FYNNEI. The CDR3 runs 20 residues. J was trimmed by 3 bases and V by 5 bases; bases with no gene match: 19. The CDR3 is CASSSRDRGRYENPDYGYTF. The CDR3 DNA reads TGTGCCAGCAGTTCCCGGGACAGGGGGCGATACGAAAATCCGGACTATGGCTACACCTTC.

This clonotype was recorded at least ten times. The V call is TRBV10-1, the J call TRBJ1-5, with D possibly being TRBD1 (5 bases). Trimming removed 2 bases at V and 0 bases at J, with 8 bases between. This CDR3 is built from 15 residues. Germline CDR1 WNHNN, CDR2 SYGVQD (reference sequence). CDR3 region: CASSEERGSNQPQHF. As DNA, the CDR3 is TGCGCCAGCAGTGAGGAGAGGGGTAGCAATCAGCCCCAGCATTTT.

This clonotype was found many times. This chain links TRBV9 with TRBJ2-5; a possible D gene is TRBD2 (6 bases). The CDR3 consists of 15 residues. Germline CDR1 is SGDLS and CDR2 is YYNGEE. V was shortened by 0 bases and J by 5 bases, with 14 bases between the two germline ends. The CDR3 DNA reads TGTGCCAGCAGCGTAGGGCAGGGAGGTGTTGAGACCCAGTACTTC. Translation: CASSVGQGGVETQYF.

In this sample, this clonotype turned up once. J is TRBJ2-5 and V is TRBV11-2; no clear D gene. V dropped 5 bases and J dropped 5 bases, with 15 bases sitting between them. The CDR3 totals 14 residues. Germline V gene sequence: CDR1 SGHAT, CDR2 FQNNGV. CDR3 residues: CASSLSLRTETQYF. The CDR3 region has the DNA TGTGCCAGCAGCCTCAGCCTTAGGACGGAGACCCAGTACTTC. The full variable domain, with the rest looked up from reference TRBV11-2 and TRBJ2-5, is EAGVAQSPRYKIIEKRQSVAFWCNPISGHATLYWYQQILGQGPKLLIQFQNNGVVDDSQLPKDRFSAERLKGVDSTLKIQPAKLEDSAVYLCASSLSLRTETQYFGPGTRLLVL.

V usage is TRBV19 and J usage is TRBJ2-6; the D is unclear. Germline V gene sequence: CDR1 LNHDA, CDR2 SQIVND (reference sequence). The ends were cut back, 3 bases at V and 4 bases at J, with 13 bases in the middle. The CDR3 contains 16 residues. CDR3 amino acids: CASSIRRNTGANVLTF. The CDR3 bases are TGTGCCAGTAGTATCCGGAGAAACACCGGGGCCAACGTCCTGACTTTC.

This clonotype was found once. V is TRBV15 and J is TRBJ2-5; TRBD2 matches at 7 bases. CDR1 is LNHNV and CDR2 is YYDKDF in the germline V gene (reference sequence). The CDR3 sequence is 16 residues long. Trimming removed 1 base from V and 3 bases from J; junction bases left unmatched: 8. The CDR3, as DNA: TGTGCCACCAGCAGAGGGGTTCCGGGAGGAAAAGAGACCCAGTACTTC. Protein product: CATSRGVPGGKETQYF.

V gene TRBV7-2 combines with J gene TRBJ2-5; D remains ambiguous. There are 14 residues in the CDR3. Between the trimmed V and J ends, which lost 7 bases and 4 bases, there was a span of 16 bases. Germline values: CDR1 SGHTA, CDR2 FQGNSA. CDR3 in DNA: TGTGCCAGCACCCACCGGCCTAGTAGAGAGACCCAGTACTTC. Its translation is CASTHRPSRETQYF. Full variable domain (rest looked up from reference TRBV7-2 and TRBJ2-5): GAGVSQSPSNKVTEKGKDVELRCDPISGHTALYWYRQSLGQGLEFLIYFQGNSAPDKSGLPSDRFSAERTGGSVSTLTIQRTQQEDSAVYLCASTHRPSRETQYFGPGTRLLVL.

CDR3 sequence (DNA): TGTGCCACCAGTGCTGGAAGAAACTATGGCTACACCTTC. It specifies CATSAGRNYGYTF. The V call is TRBV24-1, the J call TRBJ1-2; D is ambiguous. The CDR3 is made up of 13 amino acids. Germline V gene data show CDR1 as KGHDR and CDR2 as SFDVKD. V lost 5 bases and J 2 bases, leaving 8 bases between the germline ends.